The 14 T cell receptor beta chains given below trace back to one sample, sequenced in a study of Graves' ophthalmopathy and Graves' hyperthyroidism. The sequenced template was RNA, covering the TCR beta CDR3 region. First-round RT-PCR with HTBI primers preceded a second-round multiplex PCR. MiXCR, applied by TCRdb to the multiplex PCR reads, yields one record per CDR3 protein. Of 740,000 or so distinct CDR3 sequences listed, 35% to 50% are singletons. Input material: peripheral blood. The receptors come from an adult man with Graves' ophthalmopathy.

This clonotype was counted only a few times. The V gene is TRBV6-6, the J gene TRBJ2-7; 10 bases match TRBD2. This CDR3 is built from 15 residues. V dropped 1 base and J dropped 0; count of bases not matched to a gene: 0. Germline V gene sequence: CDR1 MNHNY, CDR2 SVGAGI (reference sequence). CDR3 amino acids: CASSYLAGGSYEQYF. CDR3 in DNA: TGTGCCAGCAGTTACTTAGCGGGAGGCTCCTACGAGCAGTACTTC.

This clonotype showed up many times. The chain carries TRBV7-9 and TRBJ1-4, with TRBD1 as a possible D gene (5 bases). CDR1 and CDR2 from the germline V gene are SEHNR and FQNEAQ (reference sequence). V dropped 3 bases and J dropped 6 bases, with 11 bases sitting between them. The CDR3 consists of 14 residues. The DNA for the CDR3 is TGTGCCAGCAGCTTCGGGGCCGGGGATGAAAAACTGTTTTTT. It specifies CASSFGAGDEKLFF. Filled out from reference TRBV7-9 and TRBJ1-4, the complete variable domain reads DTGVSQNPRHKITKRGQNVTFRCDPISEHNRLYWYRQTLGQGPEFLTYFQNEAQLEKSRLLSDRFSAERPKGSFSTLEIQRTEQGDSAMYLCASSFGAGDEKLFFGSGTQLSVL.

The V and J genes are TRBV19 and TRBJ1-2, with unresolved D. This CDR3 is 14 amino acids long. V was clipped by 6 bases and J by 1 base, with 12 bases between them. Germline V CDR1 and CDR2: LNHDA, SQIVND (reference sequence). The CDR3: CASSSRRVNYGYTF. CDR3 DNA: TGTGCCAGTAGCTCAAGAAGAGTTAACTATGGCTACACCTTC. The variable domain in full, with the rest retrieved from reference TRBV19 and TRBJ1-2, is DGGITQSPKYLFRKEGQNVTLSCEQNLNHDAMYWYRQDPGQGLRLIYYSQIVNDFQKGDIAEGYSVSREKKESFPLTVTSAQKNPTAFYLCASSSRRVNYGYTFGSGTRLTVV.

This clonotype was seen ten or more times. The chain links TRBV12-3 or TRBV12-4 to TRBJ1-6; D call uncertain. The CDR3 consists of 13 residues. With 7 bases removed from V and 7 bases from J, the gap between germline ends came to 11 bases. CDR3 sequence (DNA): TGTGCCAGCACCATAATGGGGAATTCACCCCTCCACTTT. It specifies CASTIMGNSPLHF.

There are a few counts of this clonotype. This rearrangement joins TRBV20-1 to TRBJ2-3; TRBD2 matches 9 bases. The CDR3 covers 14 residues. Germline CDR1 and CDR2: DFQATT and SNEGSKA (reference sequence). Trimming at V came to 5 bases and at J to 4 bases, leaving 7 bases not matched to a gene. The CDR3 spells CSALPGLASDTQYF. Written as DNA, the CDR3 is TGCAGTGCTCTGCCGGGACTAGCCTCAGATACGCAGTATTTT.

In the case of this clonotype: Because it lacks the conserved phenylalanine or tryptophan at the end, this CDR3 is likely a read error. This sequence joins TRBV20-1 and TRBJ2-5; tentatively, D is TRBD2 (6 bases). With 5 bases removed from V and 5 bases from J, the gap between germline ends came to 18 bases. CDR3 length equals 14 residues. Germline loops: CDR1 DFQATT, CDR2 SNEGSKA (reference sequence). CDR3 protein: CSAPLASWRETQYL. DNA for the CDR3: TGCAGTGCTCCTCTAGCGTCCTGGAGGGAGACCCAGTACCTC.

This chain joins TRBV5-1 and TRBJ2-7; 13 nucleotides align to TRBD2. Unmatched junction bases numbered 12, after V lost 0 bases and J lost 6 bases. The CDR3 loop spans 18 amino acids. Germline assignment: CDR1 SGHRS and CDR2 YFSETQ. DNA for the CDR3: TGCGCCAGCAGCTTGGCATCCACTAGCGGGAGGGCAATCCGCGAGCAGTACTTC. This codes for CASSLASTSGRAIREQYF.

The V call is TRBV7-2, the J call TRBJ2-7, with TRBD1 matching 9 bases. Germline-derived CDR1 and CDR2 are SGHTA and FQGNSA. The junction had 6 bases not matched to a gene; V was cut back by 4 bases and J by 5 bases. There are 14 residues in the CDR3. The CDR3 DNA sequence: TGTGCCAGCAGCTCTACATGGACAGGGGACGAGCAGTACTTC. Amino acid sequence: CASSSTWTGDEQYF.

J is TRBJ1-1 and V is TRBV30, with TRBD1 as a possible D gene (6 bases). Germline CDR1 is GTSNPN and CDR2 is SVGIG (reference sequence). This CDR3 is 13 amino acids long. Deletions cut 4 bases from V and 3 bases from J, with 12 bases between. CDR3 nucleotides: TGTGCCTGGACAGGGGTATATGACACTGAAGCTTTCTTT. Amino acids: CAWTGVYDTEAFF.

This clonotype was recorded at least ten times. Here the CDR3 DNA reads TGCGCCAGCAGCGGTACCGGGACAGGATATGAAAAACTGTTTTTT. Protein: CASSGTGTGYEKLFF. This chain links TRBV10-2 with TRBJ1-4; 8 bases match TRBD1. The junction had 9 bases not matched to a gene; V was cut back by 6 bases and J by 6 bases. CDR1 and CDR2 from the germline V gene are WSHSY and SAAADI. The CDR3 runs 15 residues.

The chain combines TRBV25-1 with TRBJ2-7; a weak D match, TRBD2 (6 bases). The ends were cut back, 11 bases at V and 0 bases at J, with 17 bases in the middle. This CDR3 comprises 14 residues. The germline CDR1 and CDR2 sequences are MGHDK and SYGVNS. The CDR3 region is CAWSAAGSSYEQYF. DNA of the CDR3: TGTGCCTGGAGTGCCGCCGGGAGCTCCTACGAGCAGTACTTC.

This clonotype was counted only a few times. The V call is TRBV7-3, the J call TRBJ1-1; D ambiguous. The V gene's germline CDR1 is SGHTA and CDR2 FQGTGA. With 3 bases removed from V and 0 bases from J, the gap between germline ends came to 11 bases. The CDR3 loop spans 15 amino acids. In nucleotides, the CDR3 is TGTGCCAGCAGCTTGGCGGTACGTCTGAACACTGAAGCTTTCTTT. The encoded protein is CASSLAVRLNTEAFF.

This clonotype was counted between two and nine times. V usage is TRBV19 and J usage is TRBJ2-2; D uncertain. V was clipped by 2 bases and J by 5 bases, with 6 bases between them. Germline-derived CDR1 and CDR2 are LNHDA and SQIVND (reference sequence). The CDR3 is made up of 13 amino acids. The CDR3 loop reads CASSIIRTGELFF. The CDR3 coding sequence is TGTGCCAGTAGTATAATACGGACCGGGGAGCTGTTTTTT. Drawing the rest from reference TRBV19 and TRBJ2-2, the complete variable domain is DGGITQSPKYLFRKEGQNVTLSCEQNLNHDAMYWYRQDPGQGLRLIYYSQIVNDFQKGDIAEGYSVSREKKESFPLTVTSAQKNPTAFYLCASSIIRTGELFFGEGSRLTVL.

A few counts support this clonotype. The germline gene is not matched at one end of the junction; a read error may be the cause. V gene TRBV10-2 combines with J gene TRBJ2-6, with D unclear. The CDR3 runs to 16 residues. The V gene's germline CDR1 is WSHSY and CDR2 SAAADI. The CDR3 DNA reads as TGTGCCAGCAAAGGCCGGTCCCTCTCTGGGGCCAACGTCCTGACTTTC. Protein sequence: CASKGRSLSGANVLTF.